This TCR beta chain was recovered during a study of cytomegalovirus exposure and HLA in healthy donors. Study overall: Prior work identified under 130 million unique TCR beta sequences in around 170 million T cells. Caucasian-associated ancestry cluster membership applied to just over 80% of around 400 genotyped donors. Study results and limitations: Earlier analysis yielded a pattern in which most TCR beta V segments were productive about 87% or about 30% of the time.

The V gene end was trimmed by 9 bases and the J gene end by 0 bases; junction bases not matched to a gene: 10. Germline CDR1 and CDR2: LNHDA and SQIVND (reference sequence). The CDR3 totals 15 residues. A multiplex PCR was run with 60 Vbeta primers and 13 Jbeta primers. Generated by immunoSEQ multiplex PCR, the TCRdb table keeps only in-frame clones and is missing some. Of some 100,000 clones listed, roughly 79% are singletons. About this clone itself: Its target is unknown.

Sequencing was carried out using PBMCs. This receptor was taken from a woman under 40 in good health and CMV-seronegative. The V gene is TRBV19, the J gene TRBJ2-7, with TRBD2 matching 8 bases. DNA for the CDR3: TGTGCCAGCTCCCGGGGGGGGAGCAGCTCCTACGAGCAGTACTTC. Protein product: CASSRGGSSSYEQYF.